This T cell receptor (beta chain) was captured by sequencing in a study of T-cell memory formation after mild COVID-19. Overall study results and limits: For contracting clones, CD4+ ones sat mainly in CM and EM, CD8+ in EMRA. Within pre-infection memory, some responding clones were found, suggesting cross-reactive memory joined.

5'RACE with constant-segment primers yielded barcoded, UMI-tagged TCR alpha and TCR beta cDNA libraries. TCRdb re-called the 5' RACE reads with MiXCR, one entry per CDR3 protein. The data contain hundreds of thousands of distinct CDR3 sequences, 28% of them seen just once; the ten biggest clones take up less than 15%. As concerns this clonotype: The antigen is not known.

V shed 4 bases and J shed 0 bases, with 13 bases lying between them. This CDR3 is built from 15 residues. The germline V gene encodes CDR1 SGHRS and CDR2 YFSETQ. V and J are TRBV5-1 and TRBJ1-2; D remains ambiguous. Sequencing used PBMCs or a T cell subset sorted from them (not recorded which). The receptor comes from an adult woman who had mild COVID-19 (a few samples of this study predate the infection). Cell type and time point are not known. CDR3 coding DNA: TGCGCCAGCAGCCCATTGCCGGGTACTAACTATGGCTACACCTTC. It is translated as CASSPLPGTNYGYTF. The whole variable domain, filled in from reference TRBV5-1 and TRBJ1-2, reads KAGVTQTPRYLIKTRGQQVTLSCSPISGHRSVSWYQQTPGQGLQFLFEYFSETQRNKGNFPGRFSGRQFSNSRSEMNVSTLELGDSALYLCASSPLPGTNYGYTFGSGTRLTVV.